Shown below are 8 T cell receptor beta chains from a single sample sequenced in a study of OX40 agonist ivuxolimab in advanced cancers. Clones were read by immunoSEQ multiplex PCR, and TCRdb kept only the in-frame ones, dropping some. The sample lists roughly 65,000 clones; over 60% were seen once. The sample was CD4+ or CD8+ T cells sorted from blood, taken in a trial of the OX40 agonist ivuxolimab. The receptors stem from an adult with an advanced solid tumor such as melanoma, head and neck, liver or kidney cancer.

This chain links TRBV18 with TRBJ2-5, with D tentatively TRBD1 or TRBD2 (7 bases each). The ends were cut back, 5 bases at V and 4 bases at J, with 14 bases in the middle. The germline CDR1 and CDR2 sequences are KGHSH and LQKENI. The CDR3 loop spans 14 amino acids. CDR3 loop: CASSTSRGGETQYF. The CDR3 bases are TGTGCCAGCTCAACCTCCAGGGGGGGAGAGACCCAGTACTTC.

This chain links TRBV28 with TRBJ2-7; the D gene is possibly TRBD1 (6 bases). The germline CDR1 and CDR2 sequences are MDHEN and SYDVKM. This CDR3 has 15 residues. Trimming removed 7 bases from V and 2 bases from J, with 18 bases in between. CDR3 bases: TGTGCCAGCACGCCAAGAGGGGGAGCGACCTACGAGCAGTACTTC. Translation gives CASTPRGGATYEQYF.

This chain links TRBV28 with TRBJ2-7; tentative D call: TRBD1 (6 bases). V was clipped by 4 bases and J by 4 bases, with 14 bases between them. The CDR3 totals 14 residues. CDR1 is MDHEN and CDR2 is SYDVKM in the germline V gene. This CDR3 is CASSSGTLFYEQYF. The CDR3 DNA reads TGTGCCAGCAGTTCCGGGACACTATTTTACGAGCAGTACTTC.

V usage is TRBV6-4 and J usage is TRBJ2-3; D might be TRBD1 (6 bases). Germline loops: CDR1 MRHNA, CDR2 SNTAGT. V lost 5 bases and J lost 6, with 15 bases in between. The CDR3 is 14 residues long. CDR3 sequence reads: CASSPQRGMDTQYF. The CDR3 nucleotides read TGTGCCAGCAGTCCGCAAAGGGGGATGGATACGCAGTATTTT.

The gene calls are TRBV19 and TRBJ2-3; the match to TRBD2 covers 8 bases. Trimming took 6 bases from V and 1 from J; bases not matched to a gene: 9. The length of the CDR3 is 16 residues. CDR1 is LNHDA, CDR2 SQIVND, per germline (reference sequence). DNA for the CDR3: TGTGCCAGTAGACAACTTAGCGGGATCGGCACAGATACGCAGTATTTT. Its protein product is CASRQLSGIGTDTQYF.

This chain joins TRBV9 and TRBJ1-5; 7 bases are shared with TRBD1. The CDR3 has 16 amino acids. Per germline, CDR1 SGDLS and CDR2 YYNGEE. V shed 7 bases, J shed 0 bases, and the junction held 10 bases outside the gene matches. This chain's CDR3 is CASDGQAIYSNQPQHF. In nucleotides, the CDR3 is TGTGCCAGCGACGGACAGGCGATTTATAGCAATCAGCCCCAGCATTTT.

V gene TRBV27 combines with J gene TRBJ2-1; 7 nucleotides match TRBD2. V shed 5 bases, J shed 5 bases, and the junction held 9 bases outside the gene matches. Germline CDR1 reads MNHEY; CDR2 reads SMNVEV (reference sequence). The CDR3 is made up of 15 amino acids. CDR3 coding DNA: TGTGCCAGCAGTCCTCGGACTAGAATGAACAATGAGCAGTTCTTC. Amino acid sequence: CASSPRTRMNNEQFF.

This chain connects TRBV28 to TRBJ1-5; 8 bases fit TRBD1. This CDR3 spans 15 amino acids. The V gene end was trimmed by 6 bases and the J gene end by 2 bases; junction bases not matched to a gene: 6. Germline V lookup: CDR1 MDHEN, CDR2 SYDVKM. The CDR3 sequence is CASRPPGQGNQPQHF. CDR3 nucleotides: TGTGCCAGCAGGCCACCGGGACAGGGCAATCAGCCCCAGCATTTT.